Sequencing of this T cell receptor beta chain was carried out in a study of breast tumors, draining lymph nodes, adjacent tissues. Samples came from axillary lymph nodes draining the breast cancer. TCRdb re-called the multiplex PCR reads with MiXCR, one entry per CDR3 protein. The data contain over 250,000 distinct CDR3 sequences, around 30% of them singletons. This clonotype was detected ten times or more. There are 16 residues in the CDR3. Germline V CDR1 and CDR2: LNHNV, YYDKDF (reference sequence). V lost 5 bases and J lost 1; bases outside the gene matches: 11. This receptor was taken from a female donor with breast cancer. Some clones in this sample may be carry-over from other donors' samples. Sequenced: axillary lymph node tissue. V gene TRBV15 combines with J gene TRBJ2-7, with 7 positions matching TRBD2. The CDR3: CATSGRPSGRSYEQYF. The CDR3 DNA reads TGTGCCACCAGCGGCCGCCCTAGCGGCCGGTCCTACGAGCAGTACTTC.